The clone carrying this TCR beta chain occurred many times. Its target is not known. This sample is drawn from a study of CD8+CD57+ T cells in acquired aplastic anemia. Whole-study results and caveats: Between patients and controls, around 30 CD8+ CDR3 sequences were found in common.

The study profiled TCR beta VDJ and CDR3 using genomic DNA as template. MiXCR, run by TCRdb on the reads, gives a single entry per CDR3 protein. The sample holds 110,000 or so distinct CDR3 sequences; approximately 49% are singletons and the top ten take under 35%. The CDR3 loop spans 13 amino acids. Trimming stripped 6 bases from V and 1 base from J, with 9 bases between. Per the germline V gene, CDR1 is LNHDA and CDR2 is SQIVND (reference sequence). This clonotype was obtained from a human donor in good health, serving as a control. The sample was sorted CD4+, CD8+, or CD8+CD57+ T cells (not recorded which) from PBMCs. The chain carries TRBV19 and TRBJ1-1; possible D gene TRBD1, 6 bases. CDR3 nucleotide sequence: TGTGCCAGTAGGGACAGCAAGAACACTGAAGCTTTCTTT. Its protein is CASRDSKNTEAFF.